Presented here are 32 T cell receptor beta chains from one specimen sequenced in a study of shared clonotypes between healthy human individuals. Sequencing was performed with immunoSEQ multiplex PCR; in TCRdb, only in-frame clones are kept and a portion is missing. In the table there are roughly 2.4 million clones, around 95% of which are singletons. The sequencing sample was made of naive CD4+ T cells sorted from blood. Subset specified: CD45RA+ positively selected. These receptors came from a man aged 18 to 29 in good health.

The genes are TRBV7-9 and TRBJ2-7; D is ambiguous. The CDR3 totals 13 residues. Germline lookup yields CDR1 SEHNR and CDR2 FQNEAQ (reference sequence). Trimming took 3 bases from V and 6 from J, leaving 12 bases between them. CDR3 DNA: TGTGCCAGCAGCTTCCCGGGCCCCGCCGAGCAGTACTTC. It yields the protein CASSFPGPAEQYF.

The chain employs TRBV2 and TRBJ1-1, with D uncertain. V was cut by 4 bases and J by 11 bases, with 11 bases left in between. Germline CDR1 reads SNHLY; CDR2 reads FYNNEI. CDR3 length: 11 residues. The CDR3 loop reads CASSVVRLAFF. The DNA for the CDR3 is TGTGCCAGCAGTGTTGTTCGGCTCGCTTTCTTT.

The chain carries TRBV7-6 and TRBJ2-3, with D perhaps TRBD1 (6 bases). V dropped 1 base and J dropped 4 bases, with 12 bases sitting between them. The CDR3 totals 15 residues. Germline V gene data show CDR1 as SGHVS and CDR2 as FNYEAQ. CDR3 amino acids: CASSLVSGAADTQYF. For the CDR3, the DNA is TGTGCCAGCAGCTTAGTTTCAGGGGCCGCAGATACGCAGTATTTT.

The chain links TRBV30 to TRBJ1-1, with D unclear. The length of the CDR3 is 13 residues. Germline CDR1 is GTSNPN and CDR2 is SVGIG (reference sequence). With 2 bases removed from V and 3 bases from J, the gap between germline ends came to 10 bases. The CDR3: CAWSIVRDTEAFF. CDR3 coding DNA: TGTGCCTGGAGTATCGTCCGGGACACTGAAGCTTTCTTT.

The chain carries TRBV5-4 and TRBJ2-7, with 7 bases fitting TRBD2. Losses at the gene ends were 4 bases for V and 0 bases for J; bases not matched to a gene: 4. The CDR3 sequence is 14 residues long. Per germline, CDR1 SGHNT and CDR2 YYREEE (reference sequence). CDR3 in DNA: TGTGCCAGCAGCAAGCGGGAAAGCTCCTACGAGCAGTACTTC. Its protein is CASSKRESSYEQYF.

The CDR3 protein is CASSAWTGTNTEAFF. The DNA of the CDR3 is TGTGCCAGCAGCGCCTGGACAGGGACGAACACTGAAGCTTTCTTT. V gene TRBV5-4 combines with J gene TRBJ1-1; 8 bases line up with TRBD1. Germline CDR1 SGHNT, CDR2 YYREEE (reference sequence). The J segment lost 1 base and the V segment lost 4 bases, leaving 6 bases of the junction unmatched. This CDR3 is built from 15 residues. Supplemented by reference TRBV5-4 and TRBJ1-1, the full variable domain reads ETGVTQSPTHLIKTRGQQVTLRCSSQSGHNTVSWYQQALGQGPQFIFQYYREEENGRGNFPPRFSGLQFPNYSSELNVNALELDDSALYLCASSAWTGTNTEAFFGQGTRLTVV.

The V call is TRBV28, the J call TRBJ1-1, with D perhaps matching TRBD1 (6 bases). The germline gives CDR1 MDHEN, CDR2 SYDVKM. This CDR3 is built from 15 residues. V lost 6 bases and J 0 bases, leaving 14 bases between the germline ends. As DNA, the CDR3 is TGTGCCAGCAGGGGGGTAGGGGGAGTGAACACTGAAGCTTTCTTT. Translating gives CASRGVGGVNTEAFF.

In regard to this clone: The sample carries other DNA sequences with the same CDR3. The J gene is TRBJ2-7, the V gene TRBV7-9, with no clear D. CDR1 and CDR2 (germline): SEHNR, FQNEAQ (reference sequence). V lost 5 bases and J 4 bases, leaving 9 bases between the germline ends. The CDR3 has 12 residues. The CDR3 loop reads CASSLSYYEQYF. CDR3 coding DNA: TGTGCCAGCAGCCTATCCTATTACGAGCAGTACTTC. Using reference TRBV7-9 and TRBJ2-7 for the parts outside the CDR3, the full variable domain is DTGVSQNPRHKITKRGQNVTFRCDPISEHNRLYWYRQTLGQGPEFLTYFQNEAQLEKSRLLSDRFSAERPKGSFSTLEIQRTEQGDSAMYLCASSLSYYEQYFGPGTRLTVT.

The V call is TRBV30, the J call TRBJ1-1; D is uncertain. Trimming took 2 bases from V and 1 from J, leaving 5 bases between them. The germline gives CDR1 GTSNPN, CDR2 SVGIG (reference sequence). The CDR3 is 12 amino acids. CDR3 bases: TGTGCCTGGAGTTTACAGAACACTGAAGCTTTCTTT. Translating it yields CAWSLQNTEAFF.

The chain recombines TRBV30 with TRBJ1-4; tentative D call: TRBD1 (5 bases). V was pared by 3 bases and J by 7 bases, with 24 bases between. CDR1 is GTSNPN, CDR2 SVGIG, per germline (reference sequence). The length of the CDR3 is 17 residues. The CDR3, as DNA: TGTGCCTGGAGCTCAGGTTTTAGACAGAACCGGGGTGAAAAACTGTTTTTT. Protein: CAWSSGFRQNRGEKLFF.

V is TRBV7-2 and J is TRBJ2-1, with 7 bases identical to TRBD1. The CDR3 has 13 amino acids. The V gene end was trimmed by 4 bases and the J gene end by 10 bases; junction bases not matched to a gene: 7. Germline assignment: CDR1 SGHTA and CDR2 FQGNSA. The CDR3 bases are TGTGCCAGCAGCTCGCACAGGGGCGGGGAGCAGTTCTTC. Amino acids: CASSSHRGGEQFF.

The chain is built from TRBV5-6 and TRBJ2-5, with a weak D call TRBD2 (5 bases). The CDR3 consists of 14 residues. The V end lost 0 bases, the J end lost 4 bases, and 10 bases lay between the germline ends. Germline lookup yields CDR1 SGHDT and CDR2 YYEEEE. CDR3 in DNA: TGTGCCAGCAGCTTGGAGGCAGGAGGAGAGACCCAGTACTTC. Protein product: CASSLEAGGETQYF.

This clone was recorded a few times. The genes are TRBV7-9 and TRBJ1-5; D is ambiguous. V was clipped by 6 bases and J by 3 bases, with 15 bases between them. The CDR3 length is 15 residues. Germline V gene sequence: CDR1 SEHNR, CDR2 FQNEAQ (reference sequence). The CDR3 DNA reads TGTGCCAGCAGGCCGGACGGGAACTCCAATCAGCCCCAGCATTTT. Translation gives CASRPDGNSNQPQHF.

This clone was observed a few times. J is TRBJ1-5 and V is TRBV7-9; D gene uncertain. The CDR3 totals 14 residues. V lost 1 base, J lost 4 bases, and 8 bases lay in between. Germline assignment: CDR1 SEHNR and CDR2 FQNEAQ (reference sequence). CDR3 protein: CASSLGPENQPQHF. The CDR3 nucleotides are TGTGCCAGCAGCTTAGGGCCAGAAAATCAGCCCCAGCATTTT. Using reference TRBV7-9 and TRBJ1-5 for the parts outside the CDR3, the full variable domain is DTGVSQNPRHKITKRGQNVTFRCDPISEHNRLYWYRQTLGQGPEFLTYFQNEAQLEKSRLLSDRFSAERPKGSFSTLEIQRTEQGDSAMYLCASSLGPENQPQHFGDGTRLSIL.

This chain links TRBV9 with TRBJ2-3; the D gene is possibly TRBD2 (6 bases). Germline V gene data show CDR1 as SGDLS and CDR2 as YYNGEE. V lost 2 bases and J lost 2, with 9 bases in between. This CDR3 region has 14 residues. In DNA form, the CDR3 reads TGTGCCAGCAGCGTCACGGGAGTCACAGATACGCAGTATTTT. Translated: CASSVTGVTDTQYF.

On this clone itself: The same CDR3 also results from other DNA sequences found in this sample. This chain uses TRBV6-6 with TRBJ1-5; D is unresolved. The CDR3 extends over 13 amino acids. CDR1 MNHNY and CDR2 SVGAGI come from the germline V gene (reference sequence). V was cut by 2 bases and J by 5 bases, with 7 bases left in between. The CDR3 loop is CASSYSTDQPQHF. The CDR3 DNA reads as TGTGCCAGCAGTTACAGTACAGATCAGCCCCAGCATTTT.

This chain uses TRBV5-4 with TRBJ2-7; D is possibly TRBD2 (6 bases). Germline assignment: CDR1 SGHNT and CDR2 YYREEE (reference sequence). The CDR3 loop spans 13 amino acids. The germline V and J ends were trimmed by 4 bases and 4 bases, with 12 bases remaining between them. In nucleotides, the CDR3 is TGTGCCAGCAGCCGGAGGGGCGGGTACGAGCAGTACTTC. This gives the protein CASSRRGGYEQYF.

J is TRBJ2-7 and V is TRBV29-1; D is unclear. Per the germline V gene, CDR1 is SQVTM and CDR2 is ANQGSEA. V lost 6 bases to trimming and J lost 0 bases, with 27 bases between them. This CDR3 has 18 amino acids. For the CDR3, the DNA is TGCAGCGTAAGGCTCTATTGGTTCAATGGGTTAAGCTCCTACGAGCAGTACTTC. Residues: CSVRLYWFNGLSSYEQYF.

In regard to this clone: Different DNA sequences within this sample yield the same CDR3. The rearrangement links TRBV2 to TRBJ1-6; D unclear. V lost 1 base and J 7 bases, leaving 5 bases between the germline ends. The germline CDR1 and CDR2 sequences are SNHLY and FYNNEI. The CDR3 contains 13 residues. The CDR3 here is CASSEERNSPLHF. The CDR3 DNA reads TGTGCCAGCAGTGAAGAGCGGAATTCACCCCTCCACTTT.

The chain has TRBV30 and TRBJ1-5; no definite D call. CDR1 and CDR2 from the germline V gene are GTSNPN and SVGIG (reference sequence). There are 16 residues in the CDR3. The ends were cut back, 2 bases at V and 0 bases at J, with 14 bases in the middle. CDR3 sequence reads: CAWSPVNSYSNQPQHF. The CDR3 DNA reads as TGTGCCTGGAGTCCCGTGAACAGTTATAGCAATCAGCCCCAGCATTTT.

This chain connects TRBV6-6 to TRBJ2-4; no clear D. CDR1 and CDR2 (germline): MNHNY, SVGAGI (reference sequence). This CDR3 comprises 15 residues. Trimming shortened V by 3 bases and J by 0 bases, and 9 bases separated the two germline ends. The CDR3 is CASSYLYLAKNIQYF. CDR3 coding DNA: TGTGCCAGCAGTTATCTGTACCTAGCCAAAAACATTCAGTACTTC.

The chain has TRBV2 and TRBJ1-2, with no clear D. Germline V gene sequence: CDR1 SNHLY, CDR2 FYNNEI. V lost 3 bases and J 0 bases, leaving 5 bases between the germline ends. The CDR3 loop spans 13 amino acids. The CDR3 DNA sequence: TGTGCCAGCAGTGAGAACACTAACTATGGCTACACCTTC. Protein sequence: CASSENTNYGYTF.

J is TRBJ2-7 and V is TRBV5-1; D unresolved. The germline V and J ends were trimmed by 8 bases and 3 bases, with 12 bases remaining between them. CDR3 length: 12 amino acids. The germline gives CDR1 SGHRS, CDR2 YFSETQ. DNA of the CDR3: TGCGCCAGTTCCGCCACCCTCTACGAGCAGTACTTC. Translation: CASSATLYEQYF.

This chain uses TRBV11-2 with TRBJ1-2; 11 bases fit TRBD1. Germline loops: CDR1 SGHAT, CDR2 FQNNGV. CDR3 length: 14 residues. V was clipped by 5 bases and J by 3 bases; unmatched bases: 2. CDR3 coding DNA: TGTGCCAGCAGCCTGGGACAGGGGGACTATGGCTACACCTTC. Its translation is CASSLGQGDYGYTF.

The rearrangement links TRBV6-5 to TRBJ1-2; TRBD1 aligns across 7 bases. This CDR3 has 15 residues. V lost 0 bases to trimming and J lost 8 bases; unmatched junction nucleotides: 9. CDR1 and CDR2 from the germline V gene are MNHEY and SVGAGI. CDR3 bases: TGTGCCAGCAGTTACTCGATTGCAGGGGGATTCGGCTACACCTTC. Protein product: CASSYSIAGGFGYTF.

V and J are TRBV7-2 and TRBJ2-1, with D perhaps matching TRBD1 (6 bases). Germline V gives CDR1 SGHTA, CDR2 FQGNSA. V lost 2 bases to trimming and J lost 8 bases, with 16 bases between them. CDR3 length: 15 residues. For the CDR3, the DNA is TGTGCCAGCAGCTTATTTTCAGGGGAGAAATATGAGCAGTTCTTC. It specifies CASSLFSGEKYEQFF.

For this clone: The junction does not match germline at one end; this may be a read error. The V and J genes are TRBV7-7 and TRBJ2-3; the match to TRBD2 covers 8 bases. The germline V gene has CDR1 SSHAT and CDR2 FNYEAQ (reference sequence). The CDR3 spans 14 residues. For the CDR3, the DNA is TGTGCTAGCAGCCGATCCGGGAGGGGAGATACGCAGTATTTT. Translated, it gives CASSRSGRGDTQYF. Full variable domain (missing parts from reference TRBV7-7 and TRBJ2-3): GAGVSQSPRYKVTKRGQDVTLRCDPISSHATLYWYQQALGQGPEFLTYFNYEAQPDKSGLPSDRFSAERPEGSISTLTIQRTEQRDSAMYRCASSRSGRGDTQYFGPGTRLTVL.

The V gene is TRBV4-1, the J gene TRBJ2-7; 14 nucleotides line up with TRBD2. CDR1 and CDR2 (germline): MGHRA, YSYEKL. CDR3 length equals 20 residues. With V trimmed by 1 base and J by 6 bases, 17 bases remained unmatched. The CDR3 protein is CASSQARFGGTSGSVGEQYF. CDR3 sequence (DNA): TGCGCCAGCAGCCAAGCCCGTTTTGGAGGGACTAGCGGGAGTGTTGGCGAGCAGTACTTC.

The V call is TRBV13, the J call TRBJ2-5, with TRBD1 as a possible D gene (5 bases). V was clipped by 5 bases and J by 4 bases, with 14 bases between them. The V gene's germline CDR1 is PRHDT and CDR2 FYEKMQ (reference sequence). This CDR3 comprises 14 residues. CDR3 in amino acids: CASSRTGDRETQYF. The CDR3 region has the DNA TGTGCCAGCAGCCGTACAGGAGACCGAGAGACCCAGTACTTC.

The gene calls are TRBV2 and TRBJ1-2; the D gene is possibly TRBD1 (5 bases). CDR3 length equals 11 residues. Germline assignment: CDR1 SNHLY and CDR2 FYNNEI. The V gene lost 4 bases and the J gene lost 6 bases, with 6 bases spanning the gap. CDR3 region: CASSGRDGYTF. The CDR3 DNA reads TGTGCCAGCAGTGGCAGGGATGGCTACACCTTC.

This clone was observed a single time. The chain links TRBV29-1 to TRBJ2-3, with 7 bases lining up with TRBD2. Germline V gene data show CDR1 as SQVTM and CDR2 as ANQGSEA. V gave up 3 bases and J gave up 4 bases; unmatched junction bases: 7. The CDR3 is made up of 14 amino acids. CDR3 nucleotide sequence: TGCAGCGTTGAGGTGGGGGGGGTTTCAGATACGCAGTATTTT. Protein sequence: CSVEVGGVSDTQYF.

To note about this clone: The same CDR3 arises from other DNA sequences in this sample as well. The rearrangement joins TRBV7-2 to TRBJ2-5; D unresolved. The CDR3 is 12 amino acids. Trimming shortened V by 0 bases and J by 5 bases, and 4 bases separated the two germline ends. Germline V CDR1 and CDR2: SGHTA, FQGNSA. In nucleotides, the CDR3 is TGTGCCAGCAGCTTAGCCCAGGAGACCCAGTACTTC. Protein product: CASSLAQETQYF.